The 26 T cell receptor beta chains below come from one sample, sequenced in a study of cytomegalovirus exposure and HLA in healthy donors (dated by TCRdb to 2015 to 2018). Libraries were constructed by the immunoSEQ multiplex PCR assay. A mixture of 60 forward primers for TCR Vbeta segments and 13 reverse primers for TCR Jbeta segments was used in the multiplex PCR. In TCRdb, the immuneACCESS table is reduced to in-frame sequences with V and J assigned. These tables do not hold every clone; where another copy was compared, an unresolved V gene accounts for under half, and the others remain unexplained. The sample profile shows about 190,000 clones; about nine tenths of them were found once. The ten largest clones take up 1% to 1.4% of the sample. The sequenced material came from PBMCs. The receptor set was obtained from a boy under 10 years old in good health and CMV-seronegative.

CDR3: CASAERQGVIYGYTF. The CDR3, as DNA: TGTGCCAGCGCTGAGAGACAGGGGGTGATCTATGGCTACACCTTC. The genes are TRBV18 and TRBJ1-2; 9 bases match TRBD1. V was clipped by 8 bases and J by 4 bases; unmatched bases: 11. The germline CDR1 and CDR2 sequences are KGHSH and LQKENI. CDR3 length: 15 amino acids.

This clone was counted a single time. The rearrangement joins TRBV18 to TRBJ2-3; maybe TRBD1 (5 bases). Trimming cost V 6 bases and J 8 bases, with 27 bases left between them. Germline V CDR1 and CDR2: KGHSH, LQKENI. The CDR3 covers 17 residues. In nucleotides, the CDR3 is TGTGCCAGCTCTCCCAAAACCTCAGGGCTTGGGCCGGGTACGCAGTATTTT. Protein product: CASSPKTSGLGPGTQYF. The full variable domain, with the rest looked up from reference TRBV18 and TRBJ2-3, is NAGVMQNPRHLVRRRGQEARLRCSPMKGHSHVYWYRQLPEEGLKFMVYLQKENIIDESGMPKERFSAEFPKEGPSILRIQQVVRGDSAAYFCASSPKTSGLGPGTQYFGPGTRLTVL.

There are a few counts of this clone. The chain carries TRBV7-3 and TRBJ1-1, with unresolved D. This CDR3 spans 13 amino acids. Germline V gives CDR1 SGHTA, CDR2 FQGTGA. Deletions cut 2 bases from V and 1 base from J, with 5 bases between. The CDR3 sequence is CASSLDTNTEAFF. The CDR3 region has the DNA TGTGCCAGCAGCTTAGACACGAACACTGAAGCTTTCTTT.

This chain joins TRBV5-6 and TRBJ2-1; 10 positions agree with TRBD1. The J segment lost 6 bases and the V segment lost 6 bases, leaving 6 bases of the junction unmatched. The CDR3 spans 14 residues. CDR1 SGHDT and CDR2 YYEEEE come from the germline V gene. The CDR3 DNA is TGTGCCAGCACCCGGGACAGGGGCCTCAATGAGCAGTTCTTC. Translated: CASTRDRGLNEQFF.

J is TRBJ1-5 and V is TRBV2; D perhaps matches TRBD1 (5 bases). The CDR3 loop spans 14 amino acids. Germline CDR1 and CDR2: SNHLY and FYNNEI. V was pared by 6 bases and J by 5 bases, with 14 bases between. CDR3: CASSPGTGDQPQHF. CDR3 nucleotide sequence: TGTGCCAGCAGCCCAGGAACGGGGGATCAGCCCCAGCATTTT.

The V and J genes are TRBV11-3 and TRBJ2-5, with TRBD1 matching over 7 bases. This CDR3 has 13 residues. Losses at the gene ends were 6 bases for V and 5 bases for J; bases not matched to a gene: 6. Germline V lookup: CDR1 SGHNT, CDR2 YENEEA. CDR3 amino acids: CASSRQGMETQYF. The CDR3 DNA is TGTGCCAGCAGTCGACAGGGAATGGAGACCCAGTACTTC.

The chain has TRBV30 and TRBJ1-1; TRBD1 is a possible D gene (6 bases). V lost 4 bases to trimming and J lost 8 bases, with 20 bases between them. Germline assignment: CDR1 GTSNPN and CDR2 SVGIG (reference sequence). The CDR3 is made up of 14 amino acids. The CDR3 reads CAWKWGRQESEAFF. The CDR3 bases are TGTGCCTGGAAGTGGGGCCGACAGGAATCAGAAGCTTTCTTT.

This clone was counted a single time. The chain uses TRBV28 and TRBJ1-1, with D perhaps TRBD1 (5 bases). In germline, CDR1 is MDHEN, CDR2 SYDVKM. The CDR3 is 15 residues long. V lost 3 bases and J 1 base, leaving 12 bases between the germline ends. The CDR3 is CASSLVAGPNTEAFF. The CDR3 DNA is TGTGCCAGCAGTTTGGTGGCAGGGCCGAACACTGAAGCTTTCTTT.

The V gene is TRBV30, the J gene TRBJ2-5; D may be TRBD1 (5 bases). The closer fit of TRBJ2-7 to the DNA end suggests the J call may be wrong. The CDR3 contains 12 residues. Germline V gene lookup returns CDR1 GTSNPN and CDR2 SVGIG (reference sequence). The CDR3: CAWSVGDYEQYF. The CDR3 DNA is TGTGCCTGGAGTGTAGGGGACTACGAGCAGTACTTC.

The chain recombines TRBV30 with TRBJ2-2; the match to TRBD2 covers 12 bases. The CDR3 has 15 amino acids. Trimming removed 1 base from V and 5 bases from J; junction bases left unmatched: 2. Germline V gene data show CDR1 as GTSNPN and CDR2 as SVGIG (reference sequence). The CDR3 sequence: CAWSAGTSGTGELFF. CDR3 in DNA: TGTGCCTGGAGTGCTGGGACTAGCGGGACCGGGGAGCTGTTTTTT. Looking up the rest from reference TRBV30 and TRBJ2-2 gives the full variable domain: SQTIHQWPATLVQPVGSPLSLECTVEGTSNPNLYWYRQAAGRGLQLLFYSVGIGQISSEVPQNLSASRPQDRQFILSSKKLLLSDSGFYLCAWSAGTSGTGELFFGEGSRLTVL.

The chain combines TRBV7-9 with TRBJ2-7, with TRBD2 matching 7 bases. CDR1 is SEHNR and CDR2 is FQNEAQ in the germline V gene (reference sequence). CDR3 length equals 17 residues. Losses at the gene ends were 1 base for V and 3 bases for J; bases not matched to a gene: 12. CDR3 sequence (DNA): TGTGCCAGCAGCTTAGTTAGGTGGCTAGCGGACAACTACGAGCAGTACTTC. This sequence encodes CASSLVRWLADNYEQYF.

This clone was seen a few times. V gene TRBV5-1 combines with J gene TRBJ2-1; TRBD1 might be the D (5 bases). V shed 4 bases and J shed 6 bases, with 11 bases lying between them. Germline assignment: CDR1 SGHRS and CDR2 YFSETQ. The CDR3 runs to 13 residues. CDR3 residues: CASSPETGNEQFF. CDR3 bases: TGCGCCAGCAGCCCTGAAACAGGCAATGAGCAGTTCTTC. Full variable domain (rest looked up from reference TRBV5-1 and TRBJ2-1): KAGVTQTPRYLIKTRGQQVTLSCSPISGHRSVSWYQQTPGQGLQFLFEYFSETQRNKGNFPGRFSGRQFSNSRSEMNVSTLELGDSALYLCASSPETGNEQFFGPGTRLTVL.

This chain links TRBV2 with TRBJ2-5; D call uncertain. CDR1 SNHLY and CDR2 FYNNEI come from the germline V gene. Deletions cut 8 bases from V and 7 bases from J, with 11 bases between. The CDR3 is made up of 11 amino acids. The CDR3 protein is CASEIEATQYF. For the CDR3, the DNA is TGTGCCAGCGAAATAGAGGCGACCCAGTACTTC.

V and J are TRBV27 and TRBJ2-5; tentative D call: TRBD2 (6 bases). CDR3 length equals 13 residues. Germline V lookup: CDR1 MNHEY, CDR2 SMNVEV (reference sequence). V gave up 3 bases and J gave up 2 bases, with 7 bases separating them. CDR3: CASSFRGQETQYF. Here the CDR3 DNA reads TGTGCCAGCAGTTTCCGGGGGCAAGAGACCCAGTACTTC.

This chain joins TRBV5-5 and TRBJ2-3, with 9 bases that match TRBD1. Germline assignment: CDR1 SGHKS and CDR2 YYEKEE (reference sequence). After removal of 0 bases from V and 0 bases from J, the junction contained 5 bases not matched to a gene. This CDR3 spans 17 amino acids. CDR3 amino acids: CASSLASGTGSTDTQYF. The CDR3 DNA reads TGTGCCAGCAGCTTGGCGTCCGGGACAGGGAGCACAGATACGCAGTATTTT. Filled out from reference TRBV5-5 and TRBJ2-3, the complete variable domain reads DAGVTQSPTHLIKTRGQQVTLRCSPISGHKSVSWYQQVLGQGPQFIFQYYEKEERGRGNFPDRFSARQFPNYSSELNVNALLLGDSALYLCASSLASGTGSTDTQYFGPGTRLTVL.

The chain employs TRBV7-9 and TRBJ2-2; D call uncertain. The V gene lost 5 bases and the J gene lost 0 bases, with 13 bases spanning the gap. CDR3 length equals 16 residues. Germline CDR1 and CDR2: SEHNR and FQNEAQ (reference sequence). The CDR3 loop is CASSPIWATNTGELFF. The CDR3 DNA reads TGTGCCAGCAGCCCCATTTGGGCCACGAACACCGGGGAGCTGTTTTTT.

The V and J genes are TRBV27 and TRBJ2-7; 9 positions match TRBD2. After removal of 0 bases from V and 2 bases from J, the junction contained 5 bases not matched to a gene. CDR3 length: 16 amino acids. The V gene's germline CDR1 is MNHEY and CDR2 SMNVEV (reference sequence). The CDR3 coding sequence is TGTGCCAGCAGTTTATCGCGTAGCGGGGGTACCTACGAGCAGTACTTC. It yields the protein CASSLSRSGGTYEQYF.

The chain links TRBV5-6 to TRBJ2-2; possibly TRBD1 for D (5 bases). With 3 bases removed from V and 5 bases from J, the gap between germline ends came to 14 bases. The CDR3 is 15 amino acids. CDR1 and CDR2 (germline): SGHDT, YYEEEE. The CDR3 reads CASSSQGIRTGELFF. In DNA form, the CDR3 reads TGTGCCAGCAGCTCGCAGGGTATTCGGACCGGGGAGCTGTTTTTT.

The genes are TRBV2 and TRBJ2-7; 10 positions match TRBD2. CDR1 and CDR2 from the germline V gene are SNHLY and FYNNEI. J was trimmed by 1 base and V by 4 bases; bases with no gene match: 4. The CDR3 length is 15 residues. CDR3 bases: TGTGCCAGCAGTGCCAGCGGGGGGGCATCCTACGAGCAGTACTTC. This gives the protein CASSASGGASYEQYF.

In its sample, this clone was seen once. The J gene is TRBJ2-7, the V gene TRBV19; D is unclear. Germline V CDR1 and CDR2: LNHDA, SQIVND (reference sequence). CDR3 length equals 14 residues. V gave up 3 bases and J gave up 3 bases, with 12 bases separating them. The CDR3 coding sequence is TGTGCCAGTAGTATCGATCTAGAGGACTACGAGCAGTACTTC. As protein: CASSIDLEDYEQYF.

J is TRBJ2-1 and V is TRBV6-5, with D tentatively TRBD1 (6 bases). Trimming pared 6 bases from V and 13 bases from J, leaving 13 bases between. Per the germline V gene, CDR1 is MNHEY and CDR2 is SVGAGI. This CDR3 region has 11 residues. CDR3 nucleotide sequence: TGTGCCAGCAGGACCGGGACAAATCAGTTCTTC. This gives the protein CASRTGTNQFF.

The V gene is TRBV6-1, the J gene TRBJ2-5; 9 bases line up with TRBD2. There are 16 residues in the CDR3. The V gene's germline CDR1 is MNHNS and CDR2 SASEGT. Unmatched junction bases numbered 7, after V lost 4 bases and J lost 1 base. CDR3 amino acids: CASSGGSGGFQETQYF. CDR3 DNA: TGTGCCAGCAGTGGGGGAAGCGGGGGGTTCCAAGAGACCCAGTACTTC.

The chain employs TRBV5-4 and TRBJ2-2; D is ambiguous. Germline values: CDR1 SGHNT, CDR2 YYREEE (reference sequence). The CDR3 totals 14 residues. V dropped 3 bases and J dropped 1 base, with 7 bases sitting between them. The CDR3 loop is CASSSPLNTGELFF. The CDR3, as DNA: TGTGCCAGCAGCTCTCCACTGAACACCGGGGAGCTGTTTTTT.

As DNA, the CDR3 is TGTGCCAGCAATAACTATGTCGATGAGCAGTTCTTC. It is translated as CASNNYVDEQFF. V and J are TRBV14 and TRBJ2-1, with no clear D. CDR3 length: 12 amino acids. CDR1 is SGHDN and CDR2 is FVKESK in the germline V gene. V was pared by 7 bases and J by 8 bases, with 12 bases between.

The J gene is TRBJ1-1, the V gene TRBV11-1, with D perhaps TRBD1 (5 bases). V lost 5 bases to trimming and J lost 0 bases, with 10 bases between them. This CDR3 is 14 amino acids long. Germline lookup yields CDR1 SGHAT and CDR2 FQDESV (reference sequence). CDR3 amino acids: CASSVDNLNTEAFF. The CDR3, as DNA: TGTGCCAGCAGCGTGGACAATTTGAACACTGAAGCTTTCTTT.

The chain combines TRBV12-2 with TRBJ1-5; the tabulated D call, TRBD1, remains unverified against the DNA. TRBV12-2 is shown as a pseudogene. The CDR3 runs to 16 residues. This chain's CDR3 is CASRSGTGHSNQPQHF. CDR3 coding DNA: TGTGCAAGTCGCTCAGGGACAGGACATAGCAATCAGCCCCAGCATTTT.